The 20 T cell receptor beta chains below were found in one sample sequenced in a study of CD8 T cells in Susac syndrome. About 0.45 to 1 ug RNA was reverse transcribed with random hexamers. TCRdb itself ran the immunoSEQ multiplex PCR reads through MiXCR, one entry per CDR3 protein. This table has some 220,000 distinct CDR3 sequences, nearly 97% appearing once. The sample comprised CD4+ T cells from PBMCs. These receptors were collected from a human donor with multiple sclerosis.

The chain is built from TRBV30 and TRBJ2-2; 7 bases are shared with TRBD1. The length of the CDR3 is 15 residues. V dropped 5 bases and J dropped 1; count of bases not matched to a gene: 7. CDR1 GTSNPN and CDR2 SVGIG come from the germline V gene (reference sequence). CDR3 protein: CAWASTGVNTGELFF. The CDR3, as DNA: TGTGCCTGGGCGTCCACAGGGGTGAACACCGGGGAGCTGTTTTTT.

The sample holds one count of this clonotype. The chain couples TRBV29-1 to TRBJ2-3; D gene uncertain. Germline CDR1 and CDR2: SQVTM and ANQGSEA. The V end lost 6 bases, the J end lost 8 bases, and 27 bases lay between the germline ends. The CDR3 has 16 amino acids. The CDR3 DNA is TGCAGCGTCCCCCCGGCTGCCTCAGGAAGCACGGGTACGCAGTATTTT. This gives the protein CSVPPAASGSTGTQYF.

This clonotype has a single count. CDR3 in amino acids: CASSVLSSSLGETQYF. Here the CDR3 DNA reads TGTGCCAGCAGCGTCCTTTCCAGTAGTCTCGGAGAGACCCAGTACTTC. The chain couples TRBV9 to TRBJ2-5, with no clear D. The CDR3 sequence is 16 residues long. Germline CDR1 SGDLS, CDR2 YYNGEE. Trimming took off 2 bases at V and 4 bases at J, with 18 bases between the two ends.

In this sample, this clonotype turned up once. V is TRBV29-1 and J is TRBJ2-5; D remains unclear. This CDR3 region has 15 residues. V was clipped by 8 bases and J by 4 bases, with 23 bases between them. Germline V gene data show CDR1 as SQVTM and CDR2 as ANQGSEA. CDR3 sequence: CSLIPVSAPPETQYF. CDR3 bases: TGCAGCCTTATCCCCGTATCGGCCCCCCCAGAGACCCAGTACTTC.

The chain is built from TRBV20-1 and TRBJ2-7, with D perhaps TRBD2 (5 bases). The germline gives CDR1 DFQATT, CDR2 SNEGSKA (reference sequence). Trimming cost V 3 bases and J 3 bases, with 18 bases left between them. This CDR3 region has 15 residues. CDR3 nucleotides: TGCAGTGCTAGTTACGAAAGGAGCGGCCGCTACGAGCAGTACTTC. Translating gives CSASYERSGRYEQYF.

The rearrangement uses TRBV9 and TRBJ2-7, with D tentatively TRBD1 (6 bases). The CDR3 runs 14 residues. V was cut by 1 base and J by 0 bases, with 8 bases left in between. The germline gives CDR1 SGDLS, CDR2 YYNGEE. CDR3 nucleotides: TGTGCCAGCAGCGTACAGGGGCACTCCTACGAGCAGTACTTC. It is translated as CASSVQGHSYEQYF.

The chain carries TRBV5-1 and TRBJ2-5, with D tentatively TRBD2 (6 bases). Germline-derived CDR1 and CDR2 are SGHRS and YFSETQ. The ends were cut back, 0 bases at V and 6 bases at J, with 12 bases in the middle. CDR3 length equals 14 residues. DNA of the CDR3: TGCGCCAGCAGCTTGGATGGAGGGCGACAGACCCAGTACTTC. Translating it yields CASSLDGGRQTQYF. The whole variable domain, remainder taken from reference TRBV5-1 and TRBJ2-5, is KAGVTQTPRYLIKTRGQQVTLSCSPISGHRSVSWYQQTPGQGLQFLFEYFSETQRNKGNFPGRFSGRQFSNSRSEMNVSTLELGDSALYLCASSLDGGRQTQYFGPGTRLLVL.

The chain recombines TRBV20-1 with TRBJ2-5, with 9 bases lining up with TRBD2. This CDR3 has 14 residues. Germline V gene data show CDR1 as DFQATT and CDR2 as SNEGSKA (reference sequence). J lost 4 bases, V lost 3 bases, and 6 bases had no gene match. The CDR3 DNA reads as TGCAGTGCTAGTAGGACTAGCGCCCCAGAGACCCAGTACTTC. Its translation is CSASRTSAPETQYF.

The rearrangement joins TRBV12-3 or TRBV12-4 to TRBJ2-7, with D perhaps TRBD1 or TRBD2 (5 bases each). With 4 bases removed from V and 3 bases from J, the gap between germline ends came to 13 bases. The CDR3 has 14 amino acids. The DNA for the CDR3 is TGTGCCAGCAGTTCCGAGGGACGACGCTACGAGCAGTACTTC. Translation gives CASSSEGRRYEQYF.

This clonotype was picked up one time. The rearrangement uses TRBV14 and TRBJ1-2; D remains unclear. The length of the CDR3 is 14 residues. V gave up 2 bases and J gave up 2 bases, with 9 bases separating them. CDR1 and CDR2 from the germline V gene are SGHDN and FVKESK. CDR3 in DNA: TGTGCCAGCAGCCAACAGAGCATCAACTATGGCTACACCTTC. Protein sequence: CASSQQSINYGYTF.

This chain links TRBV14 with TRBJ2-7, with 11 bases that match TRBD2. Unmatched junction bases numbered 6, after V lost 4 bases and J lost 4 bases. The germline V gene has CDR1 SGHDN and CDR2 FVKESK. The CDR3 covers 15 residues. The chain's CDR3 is CASSPYSGREYEQYF. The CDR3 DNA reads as TGTGCCAGCAGCCCCTATAGCGGGAGGGAATACGAGCAGTACTTC.

The CDR3 nucleotides read TGTGCCAGCAGCTTGGGCACAAGGCGGACAGTGAACGAGCAGTACTTC. Translated, it gives CASSLGTRRTVNEQYF. This rearrangement joins TRBV5-4 to TRBJ2-7; tentative D call: TRBD1 (6 bases). Looked up from germline, CDR1 is SGHNT and CDR2 is YYREEE (reference sequence). This CDR3 is 16 amino acids long. The V gene lost 0 bases and the J gene lost 5 bases, with 18 bases spanning the gap. The entire variable domain, with the rest obtained from reference TRBV5-4 and TRBJ2-7, is as follows: ETGVTQSPTHLIKTRGQQVTLRCSSQSGHNTVSWYQQALGQGPQFIFQYYREEENGRGNFPPRFSGLQFPNYSSELNVNALELDDSALYLCASSLGTRRTVNEQYFGPGTRLTVT.

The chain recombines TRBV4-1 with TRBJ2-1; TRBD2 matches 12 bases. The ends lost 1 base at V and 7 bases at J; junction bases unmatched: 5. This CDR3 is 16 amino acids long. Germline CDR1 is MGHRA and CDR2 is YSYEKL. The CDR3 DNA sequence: TGCGCCAGCAGCCAAGGCGGACTAGCGGGATCGAATGAGCAGTTCTTC. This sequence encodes CASSQGGLAGSNEQFF.

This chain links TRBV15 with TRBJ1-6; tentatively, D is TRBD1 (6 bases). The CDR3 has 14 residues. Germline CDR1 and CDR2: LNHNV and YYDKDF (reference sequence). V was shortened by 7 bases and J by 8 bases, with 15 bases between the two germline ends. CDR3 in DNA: TGTGCCACCACCGAGGGAGGGGGGTATTCACCCCTCCACTTT. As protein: CATTEGGGYSPLHF.

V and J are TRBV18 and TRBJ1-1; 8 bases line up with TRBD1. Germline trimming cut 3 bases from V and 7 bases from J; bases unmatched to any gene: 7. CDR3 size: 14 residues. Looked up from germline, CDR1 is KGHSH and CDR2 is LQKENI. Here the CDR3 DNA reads TGTGCCAGCTCACCTACAGGGGGGTACGGTGAAGCTTTCTTT. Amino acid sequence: CASSPTGGYGEAFF.

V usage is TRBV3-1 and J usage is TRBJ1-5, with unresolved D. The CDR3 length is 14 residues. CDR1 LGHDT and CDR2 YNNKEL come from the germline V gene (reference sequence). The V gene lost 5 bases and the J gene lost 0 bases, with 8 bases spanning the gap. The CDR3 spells CASSSDNSNQPQHF. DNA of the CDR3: TGTGCCAGCAGCTCAGACAATAGCAATCAGCCCCAGCATTTT.

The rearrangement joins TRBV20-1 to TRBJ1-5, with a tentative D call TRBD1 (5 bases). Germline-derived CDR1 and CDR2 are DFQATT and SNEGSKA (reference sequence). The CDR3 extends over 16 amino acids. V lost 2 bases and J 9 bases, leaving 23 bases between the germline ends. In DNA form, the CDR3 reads TGCAGTGCTAGAATCGCCGGGGGGACCCGAGTAGGGCCCCAGCATTTT. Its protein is CSARIAGGTRVGPQHF.

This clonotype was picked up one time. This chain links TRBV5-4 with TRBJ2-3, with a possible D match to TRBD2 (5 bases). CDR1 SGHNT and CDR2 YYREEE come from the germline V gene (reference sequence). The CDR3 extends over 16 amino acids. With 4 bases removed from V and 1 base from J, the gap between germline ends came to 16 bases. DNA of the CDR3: TGTGCCAGCAGCCAAGAGGTCGGGATCGGCACAGATACGCAGTATTTT. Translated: CASSQEVGIGTDTQYF.

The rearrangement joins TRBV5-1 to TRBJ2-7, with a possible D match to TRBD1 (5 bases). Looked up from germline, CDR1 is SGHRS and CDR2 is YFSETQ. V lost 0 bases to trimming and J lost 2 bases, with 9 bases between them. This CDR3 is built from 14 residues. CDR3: CASSLGQSPYEQYF. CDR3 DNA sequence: TGCGCCAGCAGCTTGGGACAGAGCCCCTACGAGCAGTACTTC.

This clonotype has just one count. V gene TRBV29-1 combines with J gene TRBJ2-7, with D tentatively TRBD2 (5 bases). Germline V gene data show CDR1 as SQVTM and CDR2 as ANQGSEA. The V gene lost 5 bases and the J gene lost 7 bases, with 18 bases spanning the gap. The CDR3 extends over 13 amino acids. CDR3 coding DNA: TGCAGCGTTATATCCGGGGTAACTCCGGAGCAGTACTTC. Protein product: CSVISGVTPEQYF.